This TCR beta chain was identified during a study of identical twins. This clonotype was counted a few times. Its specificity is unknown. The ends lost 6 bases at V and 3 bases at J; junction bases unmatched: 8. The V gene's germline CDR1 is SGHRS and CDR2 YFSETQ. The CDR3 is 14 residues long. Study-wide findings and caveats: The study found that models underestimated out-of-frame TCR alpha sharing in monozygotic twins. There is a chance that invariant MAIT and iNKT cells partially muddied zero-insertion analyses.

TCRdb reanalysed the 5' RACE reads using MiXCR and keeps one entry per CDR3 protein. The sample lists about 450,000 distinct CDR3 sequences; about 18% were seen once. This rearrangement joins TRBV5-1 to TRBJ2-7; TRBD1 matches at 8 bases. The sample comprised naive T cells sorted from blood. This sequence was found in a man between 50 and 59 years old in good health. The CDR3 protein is CASNTGTGNYEQYF. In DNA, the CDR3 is TGCGCCAGCAACACCGGGACAGGTAACTACGAGCAGTACTTC. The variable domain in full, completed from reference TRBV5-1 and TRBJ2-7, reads KAGVTQTPRYLIKTRGQQVTLSCSPISGHRSVSWYQQTPGQGLQFLFEYFSETQRNKGNFPGRFSGRQFSNSRSEMNVSTLELGDSALYLCASNTGTGNYEQYFGPGTRLTVT.